These 14 T cell receptor beta chains originate from one sample sequenced in a study of T cell repertoires in cytomegalovirus infection. TCRdb itself ran the reads through MiXCR, one entry per CDR3 protein. The profile shows approximately 250,000 distinct CDR3 sequences, approximately 8.3% of them singletons. The sequenced sample consisted of PBMCs. All receptors derive from a human donor in good health (CMV status not recorded). Some clones in this sample may be carry-over from other donors' samples.

This clonotype was seen a handful of times. V and J are TRBV14 and TRBJ1-1; possibly TRBD1 for D (5 bases). CDR1 is SGHDN, CDR2 FVKESK, per germline. CDR3 length: 16 amino acids. V was clipped by 4 bases and J by 5 bases, with 20 bases between them. CDR3 sequence (DNA): TGTGCCAGCAGCCGAACGGGTGGGCAGGGAGGGACTGAAGCTTTCTTT. Protein sequence: CASSRTGGQGGTEAFF.

In its sample, this clonotype was seen many times. CDR3 region: CASSIPMKNEQFF. The DNA of the CDR3 is TGTGCCAGCAGTATACCCATGAAGAATGAGCAGTTCTTC. The chain recombines TRBV7-2 with TRBJ2-1; no reliable D call. Germline assignment: CDR1 SGHTA and CDR2 FQGNSA. Trimming left V 6 bases short and J 7 bases short, with 13 bases between. The CDR3 extends over 13 amino acids.

The chain carries TRBV11-2 and TRBJ1-4; 9 bases fit TRBD1. Trimming at V came to 4 bases and at J to 8 bases, leaving 8 bases not matched to a gene. This CDR3 has 15 amino acids. The V gene's germline CDR1 is SGHAT and CDR2 FQNNGV. CDR3 residues: CASSSSQGAGEKLFF. Here the CDR3 DNA reads TGTGCCAGCAGCTCTTCACAGGGGGCAGGAGAAAAACTGTTTTTT.

This clonotype was counted ten times or more. The CDR3 nucleotides read TGTGCCAGCAGCTTCGGGACAGGGAGTACCGGGGAGCTGTTTTTT. This gives the protein CASSFGTGSTGELFF. V and J are TRBV7-2 and TRBJ2-2; 9 positions agree with TRBD1. The CDR3 loop spans 15 amino acids. Unmatched junction bases numbered 4, after V lost 3 bases and J lost 5 bases. Germline V gives CDR1 SGHTA, CDR2 FQGNSA.

This clonotype was seen ten or more times. The chain joins TRBV7-8 to TRBJ1-1; 8 positions agree with TRBD1. V shed 2 bases, J shed 4 bases, and the junction held 6 bases outside the gene matches. Germline V CDR1 and CDR2: SGHVS, FQNEAQ. The CDR3 has 15 residues. CDR3 sequence reads: CASSLTGGVSTEAFF. For the CDR3, the DNA is TGTGCCAGCAGCTTAACAGGGGGAGTAAGCACTGAAGCTTTCTTT.

This clonotype has a handful of counts. The CDR3 DNA reads as TGTGCCAGCAGCCCAACCTTCTATGGCTACACCTTC. Protein: CASSPTFYGYTF. The rearrangement links TRBV6-2 or TRBV6-3 to TRBJ1-2; D remains unclear. V dropped 6 bases and J dropped 4 bases, with 9 bases sitting between them. The CDR3 runs to 12 residues. CDR1 is MNHEY, CDR2 SVGEGT, per germline.

This clonotype has only a few counts. This chain uses TRBV20-1 with TRBJ1-2; 8 bases line up with TRBD1. The V gene end was trimmed by 6 bases and the J gene end by 4 bases; junction bases not matched to a gene: 7. The CDR3 totals 13 residues. From germline, CDR1 is DFQATT and CDR2 SNEGSKA (reference sequence). The CDR3 loop reads CSAQSQGAYGYTF. CDR3 sequence (DNA): TGCAGTGCCCAATCCCAGGGGGCCTATGGCTACACCTTC.

This clonotype has at least ten counts. The chain is built from TRBV7-4 and TRBJ2-5; D ambiguous. Germline V gene sequence: CDR1 SGHVT, CDR2 SQSDAQ. The V gene lost 1 base and the J gene lost 8 bases, with 5 bases spanning the gap. CDR3 length equals 11 residues. Written as DNA, the CDR3 is TGTGCCAGCAGCTTAGGGGCAACCCAGTACTTC. Encoded protein: CASSLGATQYF.

This clonotype was picked up many times. The rearrangement joins TRBV19 to TRBJ2-4; 7 bases match TRBD2. This CDR3 contains 17 residues. The J segment lost 0 bases and the V segment lost 5 bases, leaving 10 bases of the junction unmatched. Germline V gives CDR1 LNHDA, CDR2 SQIVND (reference sequence). As DNA, the CDR3 is TGTGCCAGTAGTTCGCTCGGGCTAGCGGTAGCCAAAAACATTCAGTACTTC. The encoded protein is CASSSLGLAVAKNIQYF.

V usage is TRBV20-1 and J usage is TRBJ2-7, with TRBD1 matching over 8 bases. The CDR3 spans 16 residues. Germline lookup yields CDR1 DFQATT and CDR2 SNEGSKA (reference sequence). Trimming removed 5 bases from V and 3 bases from J; junction bases left unmatched: 15. The CDR3 bases are TGCAGTGCTGTATATGGTGGACAGGGTATGATCTACGAGCAGTACTTC. Translated: CSAVYGGQGMIYEQYF.

This clonotype has ten or more counts. The chain uses TRBV20-1 and TRBJ2-4; unclear D gene. V was pared by 3 bases and J by 1 base, with 10 bases between. In germline, CDR1 is DFQATT, CDR2 SNEGSKA (reference sequence). This CDR3 region has 14 residues. The CDR3, as DNA: TGCAGTGCTAGTACCAATCGGGCCAAAAACATTCAGTACTTC. It is translated as CSASTNRAKNIQYF.

V usage is TRBV28 and J usage is TRBJ2-5; 7 nucleotides align to TRBD1. Germline CDR1 is MDHEN and CDR2 is SYDVKM. Trimming at V came to 3 bases and at J to 3 bases, leaving 7 bases not matched to a gene. CDR3 length: 15 amino acids. CDR3 in amino acids: CASSFDSDREETQYF. The CDR3 DNA reads as TGTGCCAGCAGTTTTGATTCCGACAGGGAAGAGACCCAGTACTTC.

With respect to this clonotype: It may be a read error: a sequence one base away is much more abundant. This rearrangement joins TRBV7-2 to TRBJ1-1; no clear D gene. CDR1 SGHTA and CDR2 FQGNSA come from the germline V gene. The CDR3 spans 11 residues. This CDR3 is CVSSPNTEAFF. The CDR3 DNA is TGTGTCAGCAGCCCAAACACTGAAGCTTTCTTT.

This clonotype was detected many times. V is TRBV19 and J is TRBJ1-5; tentatively, D is TRBD1 (5 bases). Between the trimmed V and J ends, which lost 3 bases and 7 bases, there was a span of 22 bases. The CDR3 extends over 17 amino acids. The germline V gene has CDR1 LNHDA and CDR2 SQIVND (reference sequence). The CDR3 loop reads CASSIRLLQGSQQPQHF. CDR3 nucleotides: TGTGCCAGTAGTATCCGCCTCCTGCAGGGAAGCCAGCAGCCCCAGCATTTT.